This is a list of T cell receptor beta chains from one sample in a study of blood T cell repertoires in COVID-19. Profiling relied on immunoSEQ multiplex PCR, and the TCRdb table lists in-frame clones only, not all of them. The repertoire holds approximately 60,000 clones, under 85% seen once, with around 3.8% in the top ten. Input material: peripheral blood. The receptors come from a woman of 80 years or more with acute or convalescent COVID-19. The CDR3 runs from the conserved cysteine through the conserved F or W. Fields, in order: D gene, V gene, CDR3 length, J gene, clone size, CDR3 DNA, CDR3 protein. A D gene is named only where the DNA matches it firmly. Not all rows give a size; the values are once, few, many and, for expanded clones, a class.

D: -; V: TRBV7-3; length: 16; J: TRBJ1-3; size: -; DNA: TGTGCCAGCAGCCCAAACCCCCCAGGGGTTGGAAACACCATATATTTT; CDR3: CASSPNPPGVGNTIYF
D: -; V: TRBV29-1; length: 13; J: TRBJ2-7; size: once; DNA: TGCAGCGTTGTCCCCAGGTACTCCTACGAGCAGTACTTC; CDR3: CSVVPRYSYEQYF
D: TRBD2; V: TRBV9; length: 14; J: TRBJ2-1; size: -; DNA: TGTGCCCGCCGCGACCCGGGGGGGGCAGATGAGCAGTTCTTC; CDR3: CARRDPGGADEQFF
D: -; V: TRBV3-1/TRBV3-2; length: 16; J: TRBJ2-5; size: -; DNA: TGTGCCAGCAGCCAAGGCCCGCTACGGGGGCAAGAGACCCAGTACTTC; CDR3: CASSQGPLRGQETQYF
D: -; V: TRBV4-1; length: 14; J: TRBJ1-1; size: -; DNA: TGCGCCAGCAGCCAGATTAACTTCGACACTGAAGCTTTCTTT; CDR3: CASSQINFDTEAFF
D: -; V: TRBV2; length: 15; J: TRBJ2-1; size: -; DNA: TGTGCCAGCAGTGATGGGCCACAAGGATACAATGAGCAGTTCTTC; CDR3: CASSDGPQGYNEQFF
D: -; V: TRBV7-8; length: 14; J: TRBJ1-2; size: -; DNA: TGTGCCAGCAGCTTACGGGTCCTGGACAGCGGCTACACCTTC; CDR3: CASSLRVLDSGYTF
D: TRBD1; V: TRBV18; length: 15; J: TRBJ1-5; size: -; DNA: TGTGCCAGCTCACCGCCCGGGACAGCGAATCAGCCCCAGCATTTT; CDR3: CASSPPGTANQPQHF
D: TRBD2; V: TRBV2; length: 14; J: TRBJ2-1; size: once; DNA: TGTGCCAGTATAGCGGGATACTCCTACAATGAGCAGTTCTTC; CDR3: CASIAGYSYNEQFF
D: -; V: TRBV4-1; length: 17; J: TRBJ2-7; size: -; DNA: TGCGCCAGCAGCCAAGCGATCCCCGGCAGGGCCTCCTACGAGCAGTACTTC; CDR3: CASSQAIPGRASYEQYF
D: TRBD1; V: TRBV7-2; length: 15; J: TRBJ1-1; size: -; DNA: TGTGCCAGCAGCCGCCCGGGGACAGTGAACACTGAAGCTTTCTTT; CDR3: CASSRPGTVNTEAFF
D: TRBD1; V: TRBV7-2; length: 15; J: TRBJ1-1; size: -; DNA: TGTGCGTCGCAGGCAGGGGGGCGCATGAACACTGAAGCTTTCTTT; CDR3: CASQAGGRMNTEAFF
D: -; V: TRBV5-6; length: 15; J: TRBJ1-5; size: few; DNA: TGTGCCAGCAGCTTTAACAGGGTTGGTAATCAGCCCCAGCATTTT; CDR3: CASSFNRVGNQPQHF
D: -; V: TRBV9; length: 17; J: TRBJ1-4; size: once; DNA: TGTGCCAGCAGCGTGGACAGCAGACTTGCAACTAATGAAAAACTGTTTTTT; CDR3: CASSVDSRLATNEKLFF
D: -; V: TRBV27; length: 16; J: TRBJ1-1; size: -; DNA: TGTGCCAGCAGTTTAGGGGGGTTTCGGGGGAACACTGAAGCTTTCTTT; CDR3: CASSLGGFRGNTEAFF
D: -; V: TRBV10-3; length: 13; J: TRBJ1-2; size: -; DNA: TGTGCCATCAGCCCTCGGGGAAGTGATGGCTACACCTTC; CDR3: CAISPRGSDGYTF
D: -; V: TRBV7-2; length: 16; J: TRBJ2-5; size: -; DNA: TGTGCCAGCAGCTCCCAAGAGATTCAATGGCAAGAGACCCAGTACTTC; CDR3: CASSSQEIQWQETQYF
D: TRBD1; V: TRBV7-9; length: 16; J: TRBJ1-2; size: -; DNA: TGTGCCAGCAGCTTAGCGAAGTGGGACAGTAACTATGGCTACACCTTC; CDR3: CASSLAKWDSNYGYTF
D: -; V: TRBV20-1; length: 11; J: TRBJ2-1; size: -; DNA: TGCAGTGCCCTCGACTACCCTTGGGAGTTCTTC; CDR3: CSALDYPWEFF
D: TRBD2; V: TRBV5-1; length: 14; J: TRBJ2-7; size: -; DNA: TGCGCCAGCAGCCTGAGCGGGGACTCCTACGAGCAGTACTTC; CDR3: CASSLSGDSYEQYF
D: -; V: TRBV6-5; length: 13; J: TRBJ1-4; size: -; DNA: TGTGCCAGCGAGTTTGGAACTAATGAAAAACTGTTTTTT; CDR3: CASEFGTNEKLFF
D: -; V: TRBV24-1; length: 12; J: TRBJ2-5; size: once; DNA: TGTGCCACCAGTGATCCACAAGAGACCCAGTACTTC; CDR3: CATSDPQETQYF
D: TRBD2; V: TRBV10-3; length: 15; J: TRBJ2-5; size: -; DNA: TGTGCCATCAGCCGACTAGCGGGAGGCCAAGAGACCCAGTACTTC; CDR3: CAISRLAGGQETQYF
D: TRBD2; V: TRBV29-1; length: 12; J: TRBJ2-1; size: -; DNA: TGCAGCTGCCATCTGGCGGGAGGGGAGCAGTTCTTC; CDR3: CSCHLAGGEQFF
D: -; V: TRBV7-8; length: 14; J: TRBJ1-1; size: -; DNA: TGTGCCAGCAGCTTAATAAGACAAGCCACTGAAGCTTTCTTT; CDR3: CASSLIRQATEAFF
D: TRBD2; V: TRBV5-3; length: 15; J: TRBJ2-1; size: -; DNA: TGTGCCAGAAGCTTGGGTACTAGCGGCTTCAATGAGCAGTTCTTC; CDR3: CARSLGTSGFNEQFF
D: TRBD1; V: TRBV6-5; length: 15; J: TRBJ1-5; size: -; DNA: TGTGCCAGCACCCCCGGGACAGGGGGCAATCAGCCCCAGCATTTT; CDR3: CASTPGTGGNQPQHF
D: -; V: TRBV7-2; length: 16; J: TRBJ1-1; size: once; DNA: TGTGCCAGCAGCTTACCTGGACAGTTGGCGGACACTGAAGCTTTCTTT; CDR3: CASSLPGQLADTEAFF
D: -; V: TRBV14; length: 16; J: TRBJ2-2; size: -; DNA: TGTGCCAGCAGCCAAGATCGATTTCGGGTTAACGGGGAGCTGTTTTTT; CDR3: CASSQDRFRVNGELFF
D: -; V: TRBV5-4; length: 18; J: TRBJ1-6; size: -; DNA: TGTGCCAGCAGCTTTCGGGGCTTCGCGCAGGGGAACAATTCACCCCTCCACTTT; CDR3: CASSFRGFAQGNNSPLHF
D: -; V: TRBV3-1/TRBV3-2; length: 11; J: TRBJ2-7; size: -; DNA: TGTGCCAGCAGCTCGGTCTACGAGCAGTACTTC; CDR3: CASSSVYEQYF